This TCR beta chain was identified in a study of regulatory T cells. Autoimmunity was present in every CD3G-deficient patient, worse in two. Primers: 52 TRBV forward and 13 TRBJ reverse. Generated by immunoSEQ multiplex PCR, the TCRdb table keeps only in-frame clones and is missing some. The table includes a few thousand clones, around 64% detected once. The germline V gene encodes CDR1 MNHNY and CDR2 SVGAGI (reference sequence). This CDR3 contains 12 residues. Trimming cost V 2 bases and J 8 bases, with 9 bases left between them. The rearrangement joins TRBV6-6 to TRBJ1-1, with D perhaps matching TRBD1 (5 bases). Sequenced input: CD8+ T cells sorted from blood. The receptor's source is a person aged 25 to 39 with CD3G deficiency. The CDR3, as DNA: TGTGCCAGCAGTTACACAGGCTCCGAAGCTTTCTTT. Protein: CASSYTGSEAFF.